These T cell receptor beta chains were read from a single sample in a study of T cells expressing NK-cell markers. TCRdb re-called the 5' RACE reads and catalogs CDR3 proteins one per entry, DNA excluded. Its table lists 400,000 to 500,000 distinct CDR3 sequences. The sequencing sample was made of blood T cells: a sorted CD56 or NKG2C T cell subset, CD4+ or CD8+ T cells, or bulk PBMC T cells (not recorded which). These receptor sequences come from a woman between 18 and 75 years old in good health. CDR3s include the opening cysteine and the closing phenylalanine or tryptophan.

j_call	v_call	cdr3_aa
TRBJ2-3	TRBV5-1	CASSLPGGGGDTQYF
TRBJ1-1	TRBV4-1	CASSQGENTEAFF
TRBJ2-3	TRBV6-4	CASSITSGRGDTQYF
TRBJ1-2	TRBV12-3/TRBV12-4	CASSLGGIGYTF
TRBJ1-1	TRBV7-8	CASTLGTGGNTEAFF
TRBJ1-2	TRBV27	CASSLRDSKYGYTF
TRBJ1-4	TRBV12-3/TRBV12-4	CASTGFNEKLFF
TRBJ1-2	TRBV12-3/TRBV12-4	CASSSGVSYGYTF
TRBJ1-2	TRBV4-1	CASSQEIPTGDNYGYTF
TRBJ1-1	TRBV7-2	CASSLAGQGRAEAFF
TRBJ1-5	TRBV20-1	CSARAGTGNQPQHF
TRBJ1-5	TRBV12-3/TRBV12-4	CASSFGELRPQHF
TRBJ2-1	TRBV5-6	CASSLSGRRIYNEQFF
TRBJ2-1	TRBV6-5	CASSYTGQGAGNEQFF
TRBJ2-3	TRBV11-2	CASSPGAAGDADTQYF
TRBJ1-4	TRBV30	CAWSVPSASGEKLFF
TRBJ2-6	TRBV20-1	CSATDSSGANVLTF
TRBJ1-5	TRBV2	CASRRTDSNNQPQHF
TRBJ1-1	TRBV14	CASSPTRLTEAFF
TRBJ2-2	TRBV25-1	CASSETRDTGELFF
TRBJ1-1	TRBV7-2	CASSHFKNTEAFF
TRBJ1-1	TRBV4-3	CASSWTGDTEAFF
TRBJ2-2	TRBV7-2	CASSSFSGGAAGELFF
TRBJ2-5	TRBV6-5	CASSSDRSPQETQYF
TRBJ2-2	TRBV3-1	CASSTYTSLDTGELFF
TRBJ2-1	TRBV4-3	CASSQANEQFF
TRBJ2-2	TRBV9	CASSLKGGAAGELFF
TRBJ2-5	TRBV6-1	CASSEMRTGVETQYF
TRBJ2-2	TRBV7-9	CASSPQGFTGELFF
TRBJ2-5	TRBV19	CASNLFPGQRETQYF
TRBJ1-4	TRBV12-3/TRBV12-4	CASTSTGGVGEKLFF